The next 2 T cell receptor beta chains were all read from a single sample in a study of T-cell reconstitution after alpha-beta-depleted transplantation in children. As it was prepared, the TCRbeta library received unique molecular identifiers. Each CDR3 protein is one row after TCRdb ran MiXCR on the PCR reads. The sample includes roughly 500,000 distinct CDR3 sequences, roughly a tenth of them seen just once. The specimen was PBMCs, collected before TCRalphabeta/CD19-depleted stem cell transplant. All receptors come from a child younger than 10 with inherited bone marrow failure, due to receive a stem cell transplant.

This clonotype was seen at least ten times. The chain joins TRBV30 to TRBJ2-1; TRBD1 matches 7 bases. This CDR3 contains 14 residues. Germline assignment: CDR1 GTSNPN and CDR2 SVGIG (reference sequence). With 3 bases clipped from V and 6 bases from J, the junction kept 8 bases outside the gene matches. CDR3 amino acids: CAWRKRGPGNEQFF. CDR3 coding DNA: TGTGCCTGGAGGAAGAGGGGGCCGGGCAATGAGCAGTTCTTC.

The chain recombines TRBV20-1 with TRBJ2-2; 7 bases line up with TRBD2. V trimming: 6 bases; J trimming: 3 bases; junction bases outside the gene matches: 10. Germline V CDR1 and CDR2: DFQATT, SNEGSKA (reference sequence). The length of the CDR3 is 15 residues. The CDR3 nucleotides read TGCAGTGCCCTAGCGGACCTGCGGGACACCGGGGAGCTGTTTTTT. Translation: CSALADLRDTGELFF.